This is a list of T cell receptor beta chains from one sample in a study of blood T cell repertoires in COVID-19. Clones were read by immunoSEQ multiplex PCR, and TCRdb kept only the in-frame ones, dropping some. Among 250,000 or so clones listed, about nine tenths were seen once. Sequencing input: peripheral blood. All receptors come from a woman in her sixties or seventies with acute or convalescent COVID-19. CDR3s include the opening cysteine and the closing phenylalanine or tryptophan. D genes are given only for firm matches. The size field is filled for only some rows; it gives once, few, many or a size class.

clone_size	v_call	d_call	j_call	cdr3_nt	cdr3_aa
once	TRBV25-1	TRBD1	TRBJ1-2	TGTGCCAGCAAGGGACAGGGGGCTCCAAACTATGGCTACACCTTC	CASKGQGAPNYGYTF
-	TRBV5-1	-	TRBJ2-5	TGCGCCAGCAGCTTAGGGGCCCCCTCAGAGACCCAGTACTTC	CASSLGAPSETQYF
few	TRBV4-2	-	TRBJ2-3	TGTGCCAGCAGCCCCCAGGCGGGGGCCCGCACAGATACGCAGTATTTT	CASSPQAGARTDTQYF
-	TRBV2	TRBD1	TRBJ2-2	TGTGCCAGCAGTGCCCGGACAGGGCGTACCGGGGAGCTGTTTTTT	CASSARTGRTGELFF
-	TRBV29-1	-	TRBJ2-4	TGCAGCGTTGGGATGGGGGCCGGGGCCAAAAACATTCAGTACTTC	CSVGMGAGAKNIQYF
few	TRBV3-1/TRBV3-2	-	TRBJ2-2	TGTGCCAGCAGCCCCAGGACAGTTTCCGGGGAGCTGTTTTTT	CASSPRTVSGELFF
-	TRBV10-1	-	TRBJ2-7	TGCGCCAGCTCAACCGGGTCCTACGAGCAGTACTTC	CASSTGSYEQYF
once	TRBV11-3	TRBD2	TRBJ2-1	TGTGCCAGCAGCCCTGGGATAGCGGGCGACAATGAGCAGTTCTTC	CASSPGIAGDNEQFF
-	TRBV7-9	TRBD1	TRBJ1-2	TGTGCCAGCAGCTTGCCTGGACAGGCGAACTATGGCTACACCTTC	CASSLPGQANYGYTF
-	TRBV30	-	TRBJ2-6	TGTGCCTGGAGTGTACACGGGGCTGGGGCCAACGTCCTGACTTTC	CAWSVHGAGANVLTF
-	TRBV7-9	-	TRBJ1-1	TGTGCCAGCAGCTCTACAGGGTTCGCTGAAGCTTTCTTT	CASSSTGFAEAFF
-	TRBV5-1	TRBD1	TRBJ2-3	TGCGCCAGCAGCTCCCGGACAGGGGGAGATACGCAGTATTTT	CASSSRTGGDTQYF
-	TRBV5-1	-	TRBJ1-3	TGCGCCAGCAGCTTGGAACCAGGTTCTGGAAACACCATATATTTT	CASSLEPGSGNTIYF
-	TRBV5-4	TRBD2	TRBJ2-1	TGTGCCAGCAGACGAGCGGGGGGGCGGTACAATGAGCAGTTCTTC	CASRRAGGRYNEQFF
-	TRBV11-2	-	TRBJ1-2	TGTGCCAGCAGCTCGGGCTCGGAGGGCGGCGGCTACACCTTC	CASSSGSEGGGYTF
-	TRBV28	-	TRBJ1-6	TGTGCCAGCAGTTTGGGAGCGGCGCGAAATTCACCCCTCCACTTT	CASSLGAARNSPLHF
-	TRBV28	TRBD2	TRBJ2-7	TGTGCCAGCAGTTCGCCGGGACTAGCGGGCCTGAGCTCCTACGAGCAGTACTTC	CASSSPGLAGLSSYEQYF
few	TRBV18	TRBD1	TRBJ1-2	TGTGCCAGCTCACGAGACAGGGCCCTTATCTATGGCTACACCTTC	CASSRDRALIYGYTF
once	TRBV5-1	-	TRBJ1-4	TGCGCCAGCAGCTTGATGGGACAAAATGAAAAACTGTTTTTT	CASSLMGQNEKLFF
few	TRBV7-9	-	TRBJ1-3	TGTGCCAGCAGCTTGACAGTCTCTGGAAACACCATATATTTT	CASSLTVSGNTIYF
-	TRBV12-2	-	TRBJ1-1	TGTGCAAGTCGCTTAGAGGCGACAGGGGTGACCACTGAAGCTTTCTTT	CASRLEATGVTTEAFF
-	TRBV6-5	-	TRBJ2-3	TGTGCCAGCGCCCAGGTCAGCACAGATACGCAGTATTTT	CASAQVSTDTQYF
-	TRBV2	-	TRBJ1-1	TGTGCCAGCAGCGAAACAGGGTTACCCTCTGAAGCTTTCTTT	CASSETGLPSEAFF
-	TRBV6-2/TRBV6-3	TRBD1	TRBJ2-1	TGTGCCAGCAGCCAAAGGACAGGGGCCGTGTATGAGCAGTTCTTC	CASSQRTGAVYEQFF
-	TRBV30	-	TRBJ1-3	TGTGCCTGGAGTTTAAGGGGTCGGAACACCATATATTTT	CAWSLRGRNTIYF
few	TRBV6-5	-	TRBJ2-1	TGTGCCAGCAGCTCACTAGGGAGCTCCTACAATGAGCAGTTCTTC	CASSSLGSSYNEQFF
few	TRBV28	-	TRBJ1-1	TGTGCCAGCAGTTTATCAACTGAAGCTTTCTTT	CASSLSTEAFF
-	TRBV4-1	TRBD2	TRBJ2-3	TGCGCCAGCAGCCAAGGGACTAGCGGCGATTCAGATACGCAGTATTTT	CASSQGTSGDSDTQYF
-	TRBV28	-	TRBJ2-7	TGTGCCAGCAGGAGCCCGGCGGGACCATACGAGCAGTACTTC	CASRSPAGPYEQYF